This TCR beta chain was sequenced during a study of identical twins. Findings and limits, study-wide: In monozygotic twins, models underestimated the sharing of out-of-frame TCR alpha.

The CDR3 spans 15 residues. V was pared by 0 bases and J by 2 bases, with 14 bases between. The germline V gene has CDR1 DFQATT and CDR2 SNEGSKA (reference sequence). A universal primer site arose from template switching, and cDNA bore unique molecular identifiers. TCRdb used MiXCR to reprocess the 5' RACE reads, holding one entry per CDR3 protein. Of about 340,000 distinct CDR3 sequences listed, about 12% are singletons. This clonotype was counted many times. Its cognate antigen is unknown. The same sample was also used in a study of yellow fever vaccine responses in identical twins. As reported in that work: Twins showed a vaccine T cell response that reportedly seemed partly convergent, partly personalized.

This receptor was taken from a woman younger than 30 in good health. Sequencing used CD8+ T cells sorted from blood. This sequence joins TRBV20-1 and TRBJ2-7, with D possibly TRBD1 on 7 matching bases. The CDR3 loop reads CSARDRDSGPYEQYF. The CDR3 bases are TGCAGTGCTAGAGACCGGGACAGCGGGCCCTACGAGCAGTACTTC.